This TCR beta chain was recorded in a study of T cells in narcolepsy. Overall study results and limits: HCRT-specific and TRIB2-specific autoreactive clonotypes appeared among same-patient CSF and blood CD4+ clonotypes.

Trimming stripped 6 bases from V and 3 bases from J, with 14 bases between. The germline V gene encodes CDR1 MNHEY and CDR2 SVGAGI. CDR3 length: 14 residues. Profiled with immunoSEQ multiplex PCR; TCRdb holds only in-frame clones, not every one. The sample lists under 40,000 clones, roughly 80% seen once, with 0.5% to 0.85% in the top ten. Notes on this clone: Antigen unknown.

The chain has TRBV6-5 and TRBJ1-2; tentative D call: TRBD1 (5 bases). The source of this sequence is a human donor in good health. What was sequenced was memory (CD45RA-) CD4+ T cells from blood. In nucleotides, the CDR3 is TGTGCCAGCAGACCCGGGGGTACCGACTATGGCTACACCTTC. It specifies CASRPGGTDYGYTF.